Presented here are 28 T cell receptor beta chains from one specimen sequenced in a study of identical twins. Via MiXCR, TCRdb re-called the 5' RACE reads, giving one row per CDR3 protein. This sample yields 570,000 or so distinct CDR3 sequences, of which roughly 9.5% are seen a single time; 3% belongs to the top ten. These sequences were also reported in another study, on yellow fever vaccine responses in identical twins.

Source material: PBMCs. The receptors derive from a woman between 18 and 29 years old in good health.

This chain connects TRBV27 to TRBJ1-1; maybe TRBD1 (5 bases). The germline V gene encodes CDR1 MNHEY and CDR2 SMNVEV (reference sequence). The CDR3 has 13 residues. The ends were cut back, 2 bases at V and 5 bases at J, with 9 bases in the middle. The chain's CDR3 is CASSLIGTTEAFF. The CDR3 DNA is TGTGCCAGCAGTTTAATAGGGACGACTGAAGCTTTCTTT.

This clonotype was recorded at least ten times. The V call is TRBV6-5, the J call TRBJ2-1; the match to TRBD2 covers 7 bases. This CDR3 is built from 15 residues. The ends lost 4 bases at V and 5 bases at J; junction bases unmatched: 8. Germline values: CDR1 MNHEY, CDR2 SVGAGI. This CDR3 reads CASSSPGGINNEQFF. The CDR3 nucleotides read TGTGCCAGCAGTTCCCCCGGGGGGATAAACAATGAGCAGTTCTTC.

This clonotype was detected many times. CDR3 nucleotides: TGTGCCAGCAGTTTAATCCGGCAGGGGATATATAATTCACCCCTCCACTTT. Amino acids: CASSLIRQGIYNSPLHF. V usage is TRBV27 and J usage is TRBJ1-6; a possible D gene is TRBD1 (6 bases). Germline V gives CDR1 MNHEY, CDR2 SMNVEV (reference sequence). This CDR3 is 17 amino acids long. Trimming shortened V by 2 bases and J by 4 bases, and 15 bases separated the two germline ends.

The chain combines TRBV5-1 with TRBJ2-7; 13 bases map to TRBD2. The germline V gene encodes CDR1 SGHRS and CDR2 YFSETQ. The CDR3 is made up of 18 amino acids. J was trimmed by 3 bases and V by 3 bases; bases with no gene match: 12. In nucleotides, the CDR3 is TGCGCCAGCAGCTCGGGACTAGCGGGATCTGGGCAAGGCTACGAGCAGTACTTC. It specifies CASSSGLAGSGQGYEQYF.

This chain connects TRBV4-3 to TRBJ2-7; D may match TRBD1 or TRBD2 (5 bases each). The CDR3 has 14 residues. Germline V gene lookup returns CDR1 LGHNA and CDR2 YSLEER. V was cut by 0 bases and J by 5 bases, with 11 bases left in between. CDR3 residues: CASSQDRQGDEQYF. For the CDR3, the DNA is TGCGCCAGCAGCCAAGACCGGCAGGGAGACGAGCAGTACTTC.

The chain is built from TRBV7-9 and TRBJ2-7; 7 bases map to TRBD1. The CDR3 extends over 15 amino acids. Germline V gene sequence: CDR1 SEHNR, CDR2 FQNEAQ (reference sequence). J lost 3 bases, V lost 3 bases, and 8 bases had no gene match. Here the CDR3 DNA reads TGTGCCAGCAGCTTCCAGACAGGGACAGTCTACGAGCAGTACTTC. Translation: CASSFQTGTVYEQYF. The whole variable domain, remainder taken from reference TRBV7-9 and TRBJ2-7, is DTGVSQNPRHKITKRGQNVTFRCDPISEHNRLYWYRQTLGQGPEFLTYFQNEAQLEKSRLLSDRFSAERPKGSFSTLEIQRTEQGDSAMYLCASSFQTGTVYEQYFGPGTRLTVT.

This clonotype was recorded a few times. This rearrangement joins TRBV12-3 or TRBV12-4 to TRBJ2-2; possibly TRBD1 for D (5 bases). Trimming removed 11 bases at V and 5 bases at J, with 18 bases between. This CDR3 has 14 residues. The CDR3, as DNA: TGTGCCGGACAACAAGGGCTGGGGACCGGGGAGCTGTTTTTT. Translating gives CAGQQGLGTGELFF.

This clonotype was recorded at least ten times. V is TRBV28 and J is TRBJ2-3; 9 bases are shared with TRBD2. CDR1 MDHEN and CDR2 SYDVKM come from the germline V gene. The CDR3 contains 16 residues. Germline trimming cut 4 bases from V and 3 bases from J; bases unmatched to any gene: 8. CDR3 in amino acids: CASSSPSGGPTDTQYF. As DNA, the CDR3 is TGTGCCAGCAGTTCGCCAAGCGGGGGGCCTACAGATACGCAGTATTTT.

The rearrangement links TRBV30 to TRBJ1-2; 10 bases align to TRBD1. From germline, CDR1 is GTSNPN and CDR2 SVGIG (reference sequence). J was trimmed by 4 bases and V by 3 bases; bases with no gene match: 17. There are 18 residues in the CDR3. The CDR3 DNA sequence: TGTGCCTGGAGCGGTTCCGGGACAGGGGAAAAAAACGGCTATGGCTACACCTTC. It translates to CAWSGSGTGEKNGYGYTF.

The chain joins TRBV20-1 to TRBJ2-7, with D perhaps being TRBD1 or TRBD2 (5 bases each). Trimming shortened V by 3 bases and J by 3 bases, and 21 bases separated the two germline ends. The CDR3 is 16 amino acids. Germline V lookup: CDR1 DFQATT, CDR2 SNEGSKA (reference sequence). Here the CDR3 DNA reads TGCAGTGCTAGTACGGTAGGGGACCGGCGATACTACGAGCAGTACTTC. It is translated as CSASTVGDRRYYEQYF.

This clonotype has a handful of counts. V usage is TRBV28 and J usage is TRBJ1-4; 7 bases agree with TRBD1. CDR3 length equals 16 residues. Germline V gene lookup returns CDR1 MDHEN and CDR2 SYDVKM. V shed 8 bases, J shed 0 bases, and the junction held 9 bases outside the gene matches. The CDR3 sequence: CASGGQALATNEKLFF. The CDR3 DNA reads as TGTGCCAGCGGAGGACAGGCCCTTGCAACTAATGAAAAACTGTTTTTT.

This clonotype was found many times. The gene calls are TRBV15 and TRBJ2-5; the D gene is possibly TRBD1 (5 bases). With 2 bases removed from V and 2 bases from J, the gap between germline ends came to 21 bases. Germline CDR1 reads LNHNV; CDR2 reads YYDKDF (reference sequence). This CDR3 has 18 residues. CDR3 sequence: CATSRPFRGADPQETQYF. CDR3 coding DNA: TGTGCCACCAGCAGACCCTTTCGTGGGGCAGACCCTCAAGAGACCCAGTACTTC. The whole variable domain, remainder taken from reference TRBV15 and TRBJ2-5, is DAMVIQNPRYQVTQFGKPVTLSCSQTLNHNVMYWYQQKSSQAPKLLFHYYDKDFNNEADTPDNFQSRRPNTSFCFLDIRSPGLGDTAMYLCATSRPFRGADPQETQYFGPGTRLLVL.

Only a few counts were recorded for this clonotype. This chain uses TRBV20-1 with TRBJ2-2; 11 nucleotides align to TRBD2. The CDR3 contains 15 residues. The J segment lost 6 bases and the V segment lost 6 bases, leaving 9 bases of the junction unmatched. Germline V gene sequence: CDR1 DFQATT, CDR2 SNEGSKA (reference sequence). As DNA, the CDR3 is TGCAGTGCCCCCCGGCTAGCGGGAGGCGCCGGGGAGCTGTTTTTT. It is translated as CSAPRLAGGAGELFF.

In its sample, this clonotype was seen many times. The chain employs TRBV5-1 and TRBJ2-1; TRBD1 is a possible D gene (6 bases). In germline, CDR1 is SGHRS, CDR2 YFSETQ. The CDR3 totals 17 residues. Trimming removed 4 bases at V and 4 bases at J, with 21 bases between. This chain's CDR3 is CASSRPPGDLSYNEQFF. Here the CDR3 DNA reads TGCGCCAGCAGCCGCCCGCCAGGGGACCTATCTTACAATGAGCAGTTCTTC.

This clonotype was seen a few times. The chain links TRBV20-1 to TRBJ1-1; TRBD1 agrees at 7 bases. The CDR3 has 15 residues. V was clipped by 4 bases and J by 0 bases; unmatched bases: 8. Germline V lookup: CDR1 DFQATT, CDR2 SNEGSKA (reference sequence). Written as DNA, the CDR3 is TGCAGTGCTACTCCGGGACAGCCTATGAACACTGAAGCTTTCTTT. Residues: CSATPGQPMNTEAFF.

V gene TRBV5-1 combines with J gene TRBJ1-1, with D possibly being TRBD1 (5 bases). The germline V and J ends were trimmed by 4 bases and 7 bases, with 14 bases remaining between them. This CDR3 has 13 residues. Germline V gene data show CDR1 as SGHRS and CDR2 as YFSETQ. CDR3 nucleotides: TGCGCCAGCAGCCCGGGCGGGGGAGATGAAGCTTTCTTT. Residues: CASSPGGGDEAFF. The complete variable domain, with remaining parts taken from reference TRBV5-1 and TRBJ1-1, reads KAGVTQTPRYLIKTRGQQVTLSCSPISGHRSVSWYQQTPGQGLQFLFEYFSETQRNKGNFPGRFSGRQFSNSRSEMNVSTLELGDSALYLCASSPGGGDEAFFGQGTRLTVV.

This clonotype was counted a few times. This rearrangement joins TRBV27 to TRBJ2-1; D is unclear. Germline assignment: CDR1 MNHEY and CDR2 SMNVEV (reference sequence). The CDR3 consists of 15 residues. The V gene lost 2 bases and the J gene lost 0 bases, with 8 bases spanning the gap. The CDR3 reads CASSLLSGSYNEQFF. CDR3 in DNA: TGTGCCAGCAGTTTACTTTCCGGCTCCTACAATGAGCAGTTCTTC.

This clonotype turned up a few times. The chain uses TRBV7-9 and TRBJ1-3; no reliable D call. The CDR3 has 16 residues. Trimming pared 2 bases from V and 0 bases from J, leaving 11 bases between. In germline, CDR1 is SEHNR, CDR2 FQNEAQ (reference sequence). The CDR3 region is CASSLFLSSSGNTIYF. The DNA of the CDR3 is TGTGCCAGCAGCTTATTCCTTTCGAGCTCTGGAAACACCATATATTTT.

This clonotype was seen more than once but under ten times. The chain links TRBV9 to TRBJ2-1; 7 bases are shared with TRBD2. This CDR3 is built from 15 residues. From germline, CDR1 is SGDLS and CDR2 YYNGEE. After removal of 3 bases from V and 6 bases from J, the junction contained 9 bases not matched to a gene. The CDR3 bases are TGTGCCAGCAGCGGCAGCGGGGCCCTCCCCAATGAGCAGTTCTTC. It is translated as CASSGSGALPNEQFF.

A few counts support this clonotype. The V gene is TRBV5-1, the J gene TRBJ2-7, with 8 bases fitting TRBD1. The CDR3 runs 16 residues. Germline CDR1 reads SGHRS; CDR2 reads YFSETQ. J lost 0 bases, V lost 4 bases, and 9 bases had no gene match. The CDR3 sequence: CASSAGQERSSYEQYF. The CDR3 DNA reads as TGCGCCAGCAGCGCGGGACAGGAGAGAAGCTCCTACGAGCAGTACTTC.

This clonotype turned up a few times. V gene TRBV6-1 combines with J gene TRBJ2-4, with a tentative D call TRBD1 (7 bases). The CDR3 has 17 amino acids. Germline CDR1 and CDR2: MNHNS and SASEGT. Trimming left V 6 bases short and J 9 bases short, with 27 bases between. Here the CDR3 reads CASSSGRGGGSYGIQYF. CDR3 sequence (DNA): TGTGCCAGCAGCTCGGGTCGTGGAGGGGGCTCTTATGGCATTCAGTACTTC.

This clonotype was picked up many times. The chain links TRBV6-5 to TRBJ2-1; D gene unclear. The CDR3 consists of 14 residues. The V and J ends lost 0 bases and 4 bases respectively, with 7 bases between them. From germline, CDR1 is MNHEY and CDR2 SVGAGI. The CDR3 coding sequence is TGTGCCAGCAGTTACTCGAAAGGTTACAATGAGCAGTTCTTC. Amino acids: CASSYSKGYNEQFF.

Only a few counts were recorded for this clonotype. The chain has TRBV29-1 and TRBJ1-1, with TRBD1 matching 9 bases. Per the germline V gene, CDR1 is SQVTM and CDR2 is ANQGSEA. The CDR3 covers 15 residues. J lost 5 bases, V lost 3 bases, and 10 bases had no gene match. The CDR3, as DNA: TGCAGCGTTGATCCGGGACAGGGAGTGGGTACTGAAGCTTTCTTT. Encoded protein: CSVDPGQGVGTEAFF. Together with reference TRBV29-1 and TRBJ1-1, the CDR3 gives the full variable domain: SAVISQKPSRDICQRGTSLTIQCQVDSQVTMMFWYRQQPGQSLTLIATANQGSEATYESGFVIDKFPISRPNLTFSTLTVSNMSPEDSSIYLCSVDPGQGVGTEAFFGQGTRLTVV.

There are many counts of this clonotype. The chain's CDR3 is CASSQVYEGEAPYNEQFF. The CDR3 DNA follows: TGCGCCAGCAGCCAAGTCTACGAGGGGGAGGCACCCTACAATGAGCAGTTCTTC. The chain carries TRBV4-3 and TRBJ2-1, with D perhaps matching TRBD1 or TRBD2 (6 bases each). Per the germline V gene, CDR1 is LGHNA and CDR2 is YSLEER. The CDR3 covers 18 residues. V gave up 1 base and J gave up 2 bases, with 18 bases separating them.

The chain recombines TRBV10-3 with TRBJ2-6; a weak D match, TRBD1 (6 bases). CDR3 length: 15 residues. Germline V gene lookup returns CDR1 ENHRY and CDR2 SYGVKD. V lost 3 bases and J lost 5, with 11 bases in between. CDR3 protein: CAISEIQGRANVLTF. The CDR3 bases are TGTGCCATCAGTGAAATACAGGGCAGGGCCAACGTCCTGACTTTC.

This clonotype showed up just a few times. The chain is built from TRBV5-6 and TRBJ2-5, with 7 bases that match TRBD1. Unmatched junction bases numbered 7, after V lost 4 bases and J lost 4 bases. Per germline, CDR1 SGHDT and CDR2 YYEEEE. The CDR3 has 14 amino acids. The CDR3 here is CASSRDSLGETQYF. The CDR3 coding sequence is TGTGCCAGCAGCCGGGACAGCCTGGGAGAGACCCAGTACTTC.

V usage is TRBV11-2 and J usage is TRBJ2-7; 12 bases are shared with TRBD2. Unmatched junction bases numbered 3, after V lost 2 bases and J lost 4 bases. Germline V gives CDR1 SGHAT, CDR2 FQNNGV. The CDR3 sequence is 15 residues long. The CDR3 DNA reads TGTGCCAGCAGCTTACTAGCGGGAGGGTTATACGAGCAGTACTTC. Translation: CASSLLAGGLYEQYF.

The chain links TRBV18 to TRBJ2-7; 8 positions match TRBD1. The V and J ends lost 2 bases and 7 bases, in that order; junction bases with no gene match: 10. The CDR3 has 15 residues. The germline gives CDR1 KGHSH, CDR2 LQKENI. CDR3 DNA sequence: TGTGCCAGCTCACCAAGACAGGGGACCCCTTGGGAGCAGTACTTC. This gives the protein CASSPRQGTPWEQYF.